Below, 4 T cell receptor beta chains from the same sample are listed, as sequenced in a study of T cell changes during pregnancy in multiple sclerosis. The protocol was immunoSEQ multiplex PCR, while the TCRdb copy is restricted to in-frame clones and leaves out a portion. The sample consists of almost 65,000 clones, 80% to 95% of them appearing once. This specimen consisted of peripheral blood, obtained in the first trimester of pregnancy. These receptors all come from a female donor with multiple sclerosis, enrolled in a pregnancy study.

The rearrangement joins TRBV10-3 to TRBJ1-2; D is ambiguous. The germline V gene has CDR1 ENHRY and CDR2 SYGVKD. The CDR3 covers 15 residues. V lost 0 bases and J 4 bases, leaving 12 bases between the germline ends. DNA for the CDR3: TGTGCCATCAGTGAGTCGGACTACAGAGGCTATGGCTACACCTTC. Protein sequence: CAISESDYRGYGYTF.

V is TRBV9 and J is TRBJ2-3, with TRBD2 matching 12 bases. CDR3 size: 17 residues. Germline CDR1 and CDR2: SGDLS and YYNGEE. J was trimmed by 9 bases and V by 3 bases; bases with no gene match: 14. CDR3 sequence: CASSEGRSSGRGGTQYF. CDR3 DNA: TGTGCCAGCAGCGAGGGACGATCTAGCGGGAGGGGAGGGACGCAGTATTTT. Using reference TRBV9 and TRBJ2-3 for the parts outside the CDR3, the full variable domain is DSGVTQTPKHLITATGQRVTLRCSPRSGDLSVYWYQQSLDQGLQFLIQYYNGEERAKGNILERFSAQQFPDLHSELNLSSLELGDSALYFCASSEGRSSGRGGTQYFGPGTRLTVL.

J is TRBJ2-5 and V is TRBV7-6; 7 bases agree with TRBD1. The CDR3 has 14 residues. Germline loops: CDR1 SGHVS, CDR2 FNYEAQ. Germline trimming cut 5 bases from V and 5 bases from J; bases unmatched to any gene: 8. This CDR3 is CASSLRQGRETQYF. The CDR3 nucleotides read TGTGCCAGCAGCCTACGACAGGGTCGTGAGACCCAGTACTTC.

The chain joins TRBV19 to TRBJ2-2; TRBD1 aligns across 7 bases. V lost 2 bases, J lost 8 bases, and 8 bases stayed unmatched. This CDR3 is 15 amino acids long. Germline assignment: CDR1 LNHDA and CDR2 SQIVND (reference sequence). The CDR3 spells CASSIRPGGSGELFF. For the CDR3, the DNA is TGTGCCAGTAGTATACGGCCAGGGGGTTCGGGGGAGCTGTTTTTT. Complete variable domain (other parts from reference TRBV19 and TRBJ2-2): DGGITQSPKYLFRKEGQNVTLSCEQNLNHDAMYWYRQDPGQGLRLIYYSQIVNDFQKGDIAEGYSVSREKKESFPLTVTSAQKNPTAFYLCASSIRPGGSGELFFGEGSRLTVL.